The sequence of this T cell receptor (beta chain) was determined in a study of T cells after yellow fever vaccination. Many counts were recorded for this clonotype. Its specificity is not known. This CDR3 has 13 amino acids. V shed 0 bases and J shed 7 bases, with 7 bases lying between them. Germline CDR1 and CDR2: LNHNV and YYDKDF (reference sequence). Conversion of TCR transcripts into cDNA relied on 5'RACE template switching, which added a universal primer site and UMIs. TCRdb passed the 5' RACE reads through MiXCR, listing each CDR3 protein once. The table includes about 400,000 distinct CDR3 sequences, 6.2% detected once. Findings of the study overall: The booster saw the reappearance of most primary-vaccination clones (more than 95% CD4, 80% to 90% CD8). Abundant bulk-population clonotypes could contaminate the FACS-sorted repertoires. Although most clonotypes did not, a small share appeared in both CD4 and CD8 compartments.

This specimen consisted of PBMCs, obtained 5 days after the yellow fever booster vaccination. The source of this sequence is a man under 40 who received the YFV17D yellow fever vaccine. The gene calls are TRBV15 and TRBJ2-1; D uncertain. For the CDR3, the DNA is TGTGCCACCAGCAGAGATGTGGGAAATGAGCAGTTCTTC. Translation: CATSRDVGNEQFF.